These 6 T cell receptor beta chains were sequenced from one sample in a study of spatial heterogeneity in lung cancer. Using its own MiXCR run on the 5' RACE reads, TCRdb lists one record per CDR3 protein. The data contain 40,000 to 45,000 distinct CDR3 sequences, 22% of them singletons. The sample's time point: blood at routine non-recurrence follow-up after resection. The sequenced sample was PBMCs, obtained at follow-up. The receptor source for this set is a female donor with early-stage non-small cell lung cancer.

This clonotype showed up just a few times. This chain links TRBV29-1 with TRBJ1-1; D not resolved. This CDR3 is built from 17 residues. V lost 0 bases, J lost 1 base, and 18 bases lay in between. From germline, CDR1 is SQVTM and CDR2 ANQGSEA. CDR3 amino acids: CSVEDKRSTYWNTEAFF. The CDR3 DNA is TGCAGCGTTGAAGATAAGAGGAGCACCTACTGGAACACTGAAGCTTTCTTT.

Many counts were recorded for this clonotype. The genes are TRBV7-2 and TRBJ1-6; D gene uncertain. The CDR3 has 16 residues. Germline values: CDR1 SGHTA, CDR2 FQGNSA. The ends were cut back, 1 base at V and 0 bases at J, with 7 bases in the middle. For the CDR3, the DNA is TGTGCCAGCAGCTTAGTAGCGAGCTCCTATAATTCACCCCTCCACTTT. Protein sequence: CASSLVASSYNSPLHF.

This clonotype has at least ten counts. V and J are TRBV7-9 and TRBJ2-5; D is ambiguous. V lost 3 bases to trimming and J lost 5 bases, with 7 bases between them. Germline-derived CDR1 and CDR2 are SEHNR and FQNEAQ (reference sequence). The CDR3 covers 12 residues. This CDR3 reads CASSFVGETQYF. The CDR3 region has the DNA TGTGCCAGCAGCTTTGTAGGGGAGACCCAGTACTTC.

The chain has TRBV27 and TRBJ2-2; D ambiguous. Germline V gene lookup returns CDR1 MNHEY and CDR2 SMNVEV (reference sequence). The length of the CDR3 is 14 residues. With 2 bases removed from V and 1 base from J, the gap between germline ends came to 5 bases. The CDR3 DNA reads TGTGCCAGCAGTTTACGACAGAACACCGGGGAGCTGTTTTTT. Translation: CASSLRQNTGELFF.

This clonotype was seen only a few times. The rearrangement links TRBV5-1 to TRBJ2-2, with TRBD2 identical over 8 bases. The length of the CDR3 is 17 residues. With 0 bases clipped from V and 0 bases from J, the junction kept 4 bases outside the gene matches. Germline values: CDR1 SGHRS, CDR2 YFSETQ. CDR3 in amino acids: CASSLVIAGTNTGELFF. In DNA form, the CDR3 reads TGCGCCAGCAGCTTGGTGATAGCGGGGACGAACACCGGGGAGCTGTTTTTT.

In regard to this clonotype: This may arise from a read error, as a much more abundant clone is one base away. This chain uses TRBV2 with TRBJ1-1; D possibly corresponds to TRBD1 (5 bases). Per the germline V gene, CDR1 is SNHLY and CDR2 is FYNNEI. This CDR3 comprises 13 residues. Trimming cost V 6 bases and J 5 bases, with 13 bases left between them. The CDR3 is CASRRDVPTEAFF. Written as DNA, the CDR3 is TGTGCCAGCAGGCGGGACGTCCCGACTGAAGCTTTCTTT. The variable domain in full, with the rest retrieved from reference TRBV2 and TRBJ1-1, is EPEVTQTPSHQVTQMGQEVILRCVPISNHLYFYWYRQILGQKVEFLVSFYNNEISEKSEIFDDQFSVERPDGSNFTLKIRSTKLEDSAMYFCASRRDVPTEAFFGQGTRLTVV.